This TCR beta chain comes out of a study of blood T cell repertoires in COVID-19. Study summary: T cells, B-cell-depleted T cells, or PBMCs supplied cDNA or gDNA.

Germline CDR1 LNHDA, CDR2 SQIVND (reference sequence). V lost 5 bases, J lost 0 bases, and 10 bases stayed unmatched. This CDR3 has 20 residues. Individuals drawn from 24 US areas were about 18 to 90 years old. Participant-reported clinical history was the basis for cohort assignment. Sequencing used immunoSEQ multiplex PCR; TCRdb keeps in-frame clones, though not all of them. Of about 130,000 clones in the sample, about four fifths were seen once. The clonotype was recovered from a man in his forties or fifties who had recovered from COVID-19. The specimen was PBMCs or T cells enriched from blood (not recorded which). The rearrangement joins TRBV19 to TRBJ2-6, with 13 positions matching TRBD2. CDR3 DNA: TGTGCCAGTAGTCCGGGACTAGCGGGGCTTAGAGGCTCTGGGGCCAACGTCCTGACTTTC. Protein sequence: CASSPGLAGLRGSGANVLTF. The full variable domain, completed using reference TRBV19 and TRBJ2-6, is DGGITQSPKYLFRKEGQNVTLSCEQNLNHDAMYWYRQDPGQGLRLIYYSQIVNDFQKGDIAEGYSVSREKKESFPLTVTSAQKNPTAFYLCASSPGLAGLRGSGANVLTFGAGSRLTVL.